This TCR beta chain originates from a study of blood T cells in healthy people across ages. Together with a sample-barcoded 5' primer, a J-beta primer mix was included in a second PCR lasting roughly 6 to 12 cycles. From the 5' RACE reads, TCRdb called clonotypes with MiXCR, one entry per CDR3 protein. The data show approximately 1.5 million distinct CDR3 sequences, with 34% seen just once and 11% held by the top ten. This clonotype was picked up a small number of times. Germline assignment: CDR1 SSHAT and CDR2 FNYEAQ (reference sequence). The CDR3 totals 15 residues. V lost 4 bases, J lost 4 bases, and 16 bases lay in between.

Sequenced: blood. The chain couples TRBV7-7 to TRBJ2-5; either TRBD1 or TRBD2 may supply D (5 bases each). This TCR was recovered from a woman aged 30 to 39 in good health. The CDR3 nucleotides are TGTGCCAGCAGCTCCGTCGGGGCCGTCGCAGAGACCCAGTACTTC. It specifies CASSSVGAVAETQYF.